These T cell receptor beta chains were read from a single sample in a study of shared clonotypes between healthy human individuals. The assay was immunoSEQ multiplex PCR, and TCRdb's table has in-frame clones only and misses some. The sample includes 1.4 million to 1.5 million clones, roughly 95% seen only once; the top ten take approximately 1.1%. The sample taken for sequencing was naive CD4+ T cells sorted from blood. Receptors were obtained from a man between 25 and 39 years old in good health. CDR3s include the opening cysteine and the closing phenylalanine or tryptophan. A D gene is named only where the DNA matches it firmly. Expanded clones get a size class; other rows say once, few or many, or leave the size out.

size: -
J: TRBJ2-7
V: TRBV9
D: TRBD1
CDR3: CASSVGGGQNYEQYF
DNA: TGTGCCAGCAGCGTAGGAGGGGGACAGAACTACGAGCAGTACTTC

size: -
J: TRBJ2-1
V: TRBV19
D: TRBD2
CDR3: CASTRGAGVGNEQFF
DNA: TGTGCCAGTACCCGAGGGGCGGGAGTAGGCAATGAGCAGTTCTTC

size: -
J: TRBJ2-1
V: TRBV29-1
D: TRBD2
CDR3: CSVKAGGSYNEQFF
DNA: TGCAGCGTTAAAGCGGGAGGCTCCTACAATGAGCAGTTCTTC

size: once
J: TRBJ1-5
V: TRBV23-1
D: -
CDR3: CASSHSQRERGPPNQPQHF
DNA: TGCGCCAGCAGTCACTCACAACGGGAGAGGGGCCCCCCTAATCAGCCCCAGCATTTT

size: -
J: TRBJ1-1
V: TRBV10-3
D: TRBD1
CDR3: CASTGARSTEAFF
DNA: TGTGCCAGTACAGGGGCTCGTAGCACTGAAGCTTTCTTT

size: -
J: TRBJ2-2
V: TRBV7-2
D: -
CDR3: CASRPGPITGELFF
DNA: TGTGCCAGCAGACCCGGTCCTATTACCGGGGAGCTGTTTTTT

size: -
J: TRBJ1-1
V: TRBV10-3
D: -
CDR3: CAISESITGNEAFF
DNA: TGTGCCATCAGTGAGTCGATTACGGGAAATGAAGCTTTCTTT

size: -
J: TRBJ2-1
V: TRBV7-3
D: TRBD2
CDR3: CASSLTSVSSYNEQFF
DNA: TGTGCCAGCAGCTTGACTAGCGTGAGCTCCTACAATGAGCAGTTCTTC

size: -
J: TRBJ1-1
V: TRBV11-3
D: -
CDR3: CASSPDTEAFF
DNA: TGTGCCAGCAGCCCGGACACTGAAGCTTTCTTT

size: -
J: TRBJ2-7
V: TRBV27
D: -
CDR3: CASSQQGLGRQGGYEQYF
DNA: TGTGCCAGCAGTCAACAAGGTCTCGGTCGTCAGGGTGGTTACGAGCAGTACTTC